This TCR beta chain was obtained from a study of Ad26.COV2.S vaccination and SARS-CoV-2 variants. This clone was observed a single time. This table comes from immunoSEQ multiplex PCR, and its TCRdb copy is limited to in-frame clones, with some not included. The sample lists about 350,000 clones; 80% to 90% were seen once. The treatment: some 20 received Ad26.COV2.S at low or high dose, single or two shots; about five received placebo; per-sample allocation not given. The study sampled participants on day 63 after the first vaccine or placebo injection. This TCR was sampled from a person aged 18-65 years who received the Ad26.COV2.S COVID-19 vaccine or a placebo. Sequences were derived from peripheral blood, sampled in a trial of Ad26.COV2.S vaccine versus placebo.

The CDR3 loop is CASSKFRGGTDRGEQFF. CDR3 bases: TGTGCCAGCAGCAAATTTAGAGGGGGTACGGATAGGGGTGAGCAGTTCTTC. V and J are TRBV6-4 and TRBJ2-1, with D perhaps matching TRBD1 (6 bases). Trimming left V 6 bases short and J 9 bases short, with 27 bases between. Germline V gene sequence: CDR1 MRHNA, CDR2 SNTAGT. CDR3 length: 17 amino acids.